These T cell receptor beta chains were read from a single sample in a study of early T cells in non-severe SARS-CoV-2 infection. From the 5' RACE reads, TCRdb called clonotypes with MiXCR, one entry per CDR3 protein. Altogether over 90,000 distinct CDR3 sequences are present, less than 15% being singletons, with the ten largest covering under 4.5%. The sequences come from whole blood, collected at baseline. Receptors originate from an adult who was a healthcare worker with PCR-confirmed SARS-CoV-2 infection or an uninfected control (not recorded which). Both conserved end residues are part of each CDR3. D genes are given only for firm matches. The size entry is marked missing in some rows and otherwise reads once, few, many or a size class.

>few|NA|TRBJ2-1|TRBV29-1
CSYLPGLDNEQFF
TGCAGCTACCTACCGGGACTGGACAATGAGCAGTTCTTC
>few|NA|TRBJ1-1|TRBV6-5
CASKMRGGTEVFF
TGTGCCAGCAAAATGCGGGGCGGCACTGAAGTTTTCTTT
>few|NA|TRBJ2-1|TRBV6-1
CASKSGPYNEQFF
TGTGCCAGCAAATCGGGCCCCTACAATGAGCAGTTCTTC
>few|NA|TRBJ2-7|TRBV20-1
CSASEWGGEQYF
TGCAGTGCTAGTGAGTGGGGAGGCGAGCAGTACTTC
>few|TRBD2|TRBJ2-1|TRBV7-2
CASSSPASGGSFYNEQFF
TGTGCCAGCAGCTCCCCGGCTAGCGGGGGGTCGTTTTACAATGAGCAGTTCTTC
>many|NA|TRBJ1-1|TRBV30
CAWSVFVQGVTNTEAFF
TGTGCCTGGAGTGTATTCGTACAGGGAGTTACGAACACTGAAGCTTTCTTT
>NA|NA|TRBJ2-1|TRBV28
CASSSRRRLSSYNEQFF
TGTGCCAGCAGTTCTCGAAGGAGGCTAAGCTCCTACAATGAGCAGTTCTTC
>NA|TRBD1|TRBJ2-1|TRBV2
CATKQGAGQFF
TGTGCCACCAAACAGGGGGCTGGGCAGTTCTTC
>NA|NA|TRBJ1-3|TRBV20-1
CSAREGRNSGNTIYF
TGCAGTGCTAGAGAGGGACGGAACTCTGGAAACACCATATATTTT
>few|NA|TRBJ2-3|TRBV2
CARGSAPIDTQYF
TGTGCCAGGGGATCAGCACCGATAGATACGCAGTATTTT
>many|NA|TRBJ1-2|TRBV12-3/TRBV12-4
CASSLHTGRNGYTF
TGTGCCAGCAGTTTACATACAGGGAGGAATGGCTACACCTTC
>few|NA|TRBJ1-1|TRBV11-2
CASSSTATNTEAFF
TGTGCCAGCAGCTCGACAGCTACGAACACTGAAGCTTTCTTT
>many|NA|TRBJ2-7|TRBV7-9
CASSPYSSSYEQYF
TGTGCCAGCAGCCCCTACTCCAGCTCCTACGAGCAGTACTTC
>many|TRBD2|TRBJ2-2|TRBV4-1
CASSGGGAFTGELFF
TGCGCCAGCAGCGGCGGGGGGGCTTTCACCGGGGAGCTGTTTTTT
>NA|NA|TRBJ1-3|TRBV6-5
CASSRDWEGNTIYF
TGTGCCAGCAGTAGGGACTGGGAGGGAAACACCATATATTTT
>NA|NA|TRBJ1-2|TRBV6-1
CASSEHQGGPSNYGYTF
TGTGCCAGCAGTGAACACCAGGGCGGTCCCAGTAACTATGGCTACACCTTC
>few|TRBD1|TRBJ1-1|TRBV7-2
CASSPGQGATTFF
TGTGCCAGCAGCCCCGGACAGGGGGCGACGACTTTCTTT
>few|NA|TRBJ1-5|TRBV6-6
CASNTAMNSNQPQHF
TGTGCCAGCAATACAGCAATGAATAGCAATCAGCCCCAGCATTTT
>NA|TRBD1|TRBJ2-7|TRBV28
CASSSYRGFLGEQYF
TGTGCCAGCAGTTCCTACAGGGGTTTTTTGGGAGAGCAGTACTTC
>NA|NA|TRBJ2-4|TRBV12-3/TRBV12-4
CASSLTVAKNIQYF
TGTGCCAGCAGTTTGACAGTAGCCAAAAACATTCAGTACTTC
>many|NA|TRBJ1-2|TRBV29-1
CSVSPGTYGYTF
TGCAGCGTTTCCCCAGGGACCTATGGCTACACCTTC
>many|NA|TRBJ2-4|TRBV3-1
CASSQDAQGNIQYF
TGTGCCAGCAGCCAAGATGCCCAGGGAAACATTCAGTACTTC
>few|TRBD1|TRBJ1-4|TRBV27
CASSFLTPDRLSEKLFF
TGTGCCAGCAGTTTCCTGACCCCGGACAGGCTGTCTGAAAAACTGTTTTTT
>few|NA|TRBJ1-2|TRBV7-9
CASSVEPGERSYGYTF
TGTGCCAGCAGCGTTGAACCAGGGGAAAGAAGCTATGGCTACACCTTC
>few|TRBD2|TRBJ2-1|TRBV7-2
CASSLDPLAGGPRYNEQFF
TGTGCCAGCAGCTTAGACCCCCTAGCGGGAGGGCCTAGGTACAATGAGCAGTTCTTC
>few|NA|TRBJ2-3|TRBV7-9
CASSPPRAGPETDTQYF
TGTGCCAGCAGCCCACCCCGTGCGGGACCCGAGACGGATACGCAGTATTTT
>few|NA|TRBJ1-4|TRBV6-6
CASSYQALLAGEKLFF
TGTGCCAGCAGTTACCAGGCGCTCCTCGCAGGTGAAAAACTGTTTTTT
>once|NA|TRBJ2-5|TRBV5-1
CASSLEGRKETQYF
TGCGCCAGCAGCTTGGAGGGACGAAAAGAGACCCAGTACTTC
>many|NA|TRBJ1-1|TRBV4-1
CASSALGYTEAFF
TGCGCCAGCTCCGCATTGGGTTACACTGAAGCTTTCTTT
>NA|NA|TRBJ1-5|TRBV5-5
CASSLRDGNQPQHF
TGTGCCAGCAGCCTCCGGGACGGCAATCAGCCCCAGCATTTT
>NA|TRBD1|TRBJ2-4|TRBV12-3/TRBV12-4
CASSADRGRDIQYF
TGTGCCAGCAGCGCGGACAGGGGGCGCGACATTCAGTACTTC
>many|NA|TRBJ2-1|TRBV10-2
CASSESRSFYNEQFF
TGCGCCAGCAGTGAGTCTCGGTCCTTCTACAATGAGCAGTTCTTC
>few|NA|TRBJ2-6|TRBV5-1
CASSNQTGANVLTF
TGCGCCAGCAGCAATCAAACTGGGGCCAACGTCCTGACTTTC
>NA|NA|TRBJ2-7|TRBV12-3/TRBV12-4
CASSFVIGGEQYF
TGTGCCAGCAGTTTTGTAATTGGGGGCGAGCAGTACTTC
>once|TRBD2|TRBJ2-3|TRBV11-2
CASSPLSGGVTDTQYF
TGTGCCAGCAGCCCCTTGAGCGGGGGGGTTACAGATACGCAGTATTTT
>few|NA|TRBJ2-5|TRBV11-2
CASSLRPFGTQYF
TGTGCCAGCAGCTTACGCCCCTTCGGGACCCAGTACTTC
>few|NA|TRBJ1-1|TRBV10-3
CAISETKQGGTEAFF
TGTGCCATCAGTGAGACTAAACAGGGAGGCACTGAAGCTTTCTTT